This T cell receptor beta chain was sequenced during a study of PD-L1 blockade in urothelial cancer. Across the study: Patients began atezolizumab, 1,200 mg intravenously every 3 weeks, in 2014.

Described time point: peripheral blood 6 weeks after treatment start. The protocol was immunoSEQ multiplex PCR, while the TCRdb copy is restricted to in-frame clones and leaves out a portion. This table has just over 40,000 clones, 80% to 90% appearing once. The starting material was PBMCs, obtained around atezolizumab (anti-PD-L1) treatment. This TCR derives from a man in his 70s with urothelial cancer.

This chain's CDR3 is CASSLGQGNTGELFF. The CDR3 coding sequence is TGTGCCAGCAGCCTGGGACAGGGAAACACCGGGGAGCTGTTTTTT. The rearrangement joins TRBV7-2 to TRBJ2-2; 9 nucleotides line up with TRBD1. The CDR3 loop spans 15 amino acids. V dropped 5 bases and J dropped 2; count of bases not matched to a gene: 3. Germline CDR1 SGHTA, CDR2 FQGNSA.